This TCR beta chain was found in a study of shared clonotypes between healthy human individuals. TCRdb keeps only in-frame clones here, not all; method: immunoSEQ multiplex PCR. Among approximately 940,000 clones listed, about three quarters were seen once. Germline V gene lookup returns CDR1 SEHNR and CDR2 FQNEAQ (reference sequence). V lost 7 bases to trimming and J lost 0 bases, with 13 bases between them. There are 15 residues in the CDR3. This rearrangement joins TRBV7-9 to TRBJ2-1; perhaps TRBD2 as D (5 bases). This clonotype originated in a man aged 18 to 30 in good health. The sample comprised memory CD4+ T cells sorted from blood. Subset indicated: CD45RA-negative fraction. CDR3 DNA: TGTGCCAGCACCCAACTTGGGAGCTCCTACAATGAGCAGTTCTTC. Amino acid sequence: CASTQLGSSYNEQFF.